One and the same sample provided the 14 T cell receptor beta chains below, sequenced in a study. Treg sorting used a CD4+CD25+CD127-/low gate. TCRdb re-called the 5' RACE reads through MiXCR, storing one row per CDR3 protein. The table includes fewer than 65,000 distinct CDR3 sequences, less than 25% detected once. Sequences were obtained from tumor-infiltrating Tregs sorted from the breast tumor. The source is a female donor with breast cancer.

This clonotype came up a few times. The V call is TRBV6-1, the J call TRBJ1-2; D is undetermined. This CDR3 spans 12 amino acids. V was shortened by 10 bases and J by 3 bases, with 12 bases between the two germline ends. Germline V gene sequence: CDR1 MNHNS, CDR2 SASEGT. The CDR3 DNA sequence: TGTGCCATCCGACGGAGTGACTATGGCTACACCTTC. As protein: CAIRRSDYGYTF.

V and J are TRBV7-9 and TRBJ1-2; TRBD1 might be the D (6 bases). CDR3 size: 15 residues. V was pared by 5 bases and J by 5 bases, with 18 bases between. The V gene's germline CDR1 is SEHNR and CDR2 FQNEAQ (reference sequence). CDR3 sequence (DNA): TGTGCCAGCAGCACGGACAGCCTCCTCGGGTATGGCTACACCTTC. Its translation is CASSTDSLLGYGYTF.

This clonotype occurred a few times. The gene calls are TRBV10-2 and TRBJ2-7; 10 nucleotides align to TRBD2. Germline assignment: CDR1 WSHSY and CDR2 SAAADI. V gave up 2 bases and J gave up 4 bases; unmatched junction bases: 11. This CDR3 spans 17 amino acids. This chain's CDR3 is CASSEIPLAGATYEQYF. The DNA for the CDR3 is TGCGCCAGCAGTGAGATACCCCTAGCGGGAGCTACTTACGAGCAGTACTTC.

V is TRBV6-1 and J is TRBJ2-1; TRBD2 agrees at 7 bases. CDR3 length equals 15 residues. J gave up 8 bases and V 2 bases, and 9 bases lay outside the gene matches. Germline-derived CDR1 and CDR2 are MNHNS and SASEGT. Here the CDR3 reads CASSELGGGRDEQFF. CDR3 bases: TGTGCCAGCAGTGAATTGGGGGGGGGTAGAGATGAGCAGTTCTTC.

This clonotype was detected a few times. The V call is TRBV20-1, the J call TRBJ2-7, with D unresolved. Trimming left V 6 bases short and J 0 bases short, with 18 bases between. CDR3 length: 15 residues. The germline gives CDR1 DFQATT, CDR2 SNEGSKA (reference sequence). The CDR3 region has the DNA TGCAGTGCCGAGGCGCTAAGGCAGATCTCCTACGAGCAGTACTTC. Encoded protein: CSAEALRQISYEQYF.

The chain employs TRBV3-1 and TRBJ2-3; tentatively, D is TRBD2 (6 bases). Trimming shortened V by 0 bases and J by 2 bases, and 12 bases separated the two germline ends. The length of the CDR3 is 16 residues. Per the germline V gene, CDR1 is LGHDT and CDR2 is YNNKEL (reference sequence). Written as DNA, the CDR3 is TGTGCCAGCAGCCAAGAGGAGGGGCCCCCCACAGATACGCAGTATTTT. This codes for CASSQEEGPPTDTQYF.

This clonotype was counted between two and nine times. The V and J genes are TRBV6-1 and TRBJ2-7, with TRBD2 matching over 8 bases. V lost 4 bases to trimming and J lost 8 bases; unmatched junction nucleotides: 16. The length of the CDR3 is 16 residues. Germline V gene lookup returns CDR1 MNHNS and CDR2 SASEGT. As DNA, the CDR3 is TGTGCCAGCAGTGTCGAAGCCGGGACTAGTTTTGTGAAGCAGTACTTC. Encoded protein: CASSVEAGTSFVKQYF.

This clonotype was seen many times. The chain employs TRBV5-1 and TRBJ2-1; D is possibly TRBD1 or TRBD2 (5 bases each). The CDR3 sequence is 17 residues long. The V and J ends lost 1 base and 0 bases respectively, with 14 bases between them. Germline CDR1 SGHRS, CDR2 YFSETQ. This CDR3 reads CASSLWYGASSYNEQFF. CDR3 nucleotides: TGCGCCAGCAGCTTGTGGTACGGGGCAAGCTCCTACAATGAGCAGTTCTTC.

The chain uses TRBV18 and TRBJ1-6; D call uncertain. The germline V gene has CDR1 KGHSH and CDR2 LQKENI. V dropped 0 bases and J dropped 6 bases, with 15 bases sitting between them. This CDR3 has 17 residues. Written as DNA, the CDR3 is TGTGCCAGCTCACCACCGAGTGGGGATGGAGGTAATTCACCCCTCCACTTT. As protein: CASSPPSGDGGNSPLHF.

This clonotype was observed a handful of times. The chain uses TRBV5-6 and TRBJ2-1, with D unclear. Trimming took 1 base from V and 4 from J, leaving 6 bases between them. This CDR3 region has 13 residues. Per the germline V gene, CDR1 is SGHDT and CDR2 is YYEEEE. Here the CDR3 DNA reads TGTGCCAGCAGCTTGAACCCATACAATGAGCAGTTCTTC. Protein sequence: CASSLNPYNEQFF.

This clonotype was picked up many times. V gene TRBV20-1 combines with J gene TRBJ2-7; a weak D match, TRBD1 (5 bases). This CDR3 has 14 amino acids. V lost 5 bases and J lost 6, with 20 bases in between. The germline CDR1 and CDR2 sequences are DFQATT and SNEGSKA (reference sequence). CDR3 amino acids: CSALRDGLRGEQYF. CDR3 in DNA: TGCAGTGCTTTACGTGACGGTTTAAGGGGCGAGCAGTACTTC.

The V call is TRBV7-3, the J call TRBJ2-7; 8 bases fit TRBD1. The V gene's germline CDR1 is SGHTA and CDR2 FQGTGA. With V trimmed by 5 bases and J by 4 bases, 7 bases remained unmatched. CDR3 size: 14 residues. The CDR3 bases are TGTGCCAGCAGCAAAAACAGGGGGACGTACGAGCAGTACTTC. Its translation: CASSKNRGTYEQYF.

V and J are TRBV3-1 and TRBJ2-5; perhaps D is TRBD1 or TRBD2 (6 bases each). Germline CDR1 LGHDT, CDR2 YNNKEL (reference sequence). Trimming left V 3 bases short and J 1 base short, with 15 bases between. The CDR3 consists of 16 residues. The CDR3 protein is CASSQGAGRAQETQYF. In nucleotides, the CDR3 is TGTGCCAGCAGCCAGGGGGCGGGAAGGGCCCAAGAGACCCAGTACTTC.

The CDR3 is CASSFGRERHEQYF. The DNA of the CDR3 is TGTGCCAGCAGTTTTGGGCGGGAGCGACACGAGCAGTACTTC. The chain has TRBV12-3 or TRBV12-4 and TRBJ2-7, with 7 nucleotides matching TRBD2. V lost 3 bases, J lost 5 bases, and 7 bases stayed unmatched. The CDR3 contains 14 residues.